What follows are 11 T cell receptor beta chains derived from one specimen sequenced in a study of blood T cells in healthy people across ages. A J-beta primer mix and a sample-barcoded 5' primer were used in a second PCR of about 7 to 12 cycles. TCRdb redid the calling of the 5' RACE reads with MiXCR, one entry per CDR3 protein. The table records over 1,300,000 distinct CDR3 sequences, roughly 60% of them present only once. The specimen sequenced was blood. The receptors were gathered from a man between 18 and 29 years old in good health.

This chain links TRBV11-2 with TRBJ2-1; maybe TRBD2 (6 bases). The V gene lost 5 bases and the J gene lost 0 bases, with 14 bases spanning the gap. The CDR3 loop spans 16 amino acids. The V gene's germline CDR1 is SGHAT and CDR2 FQNNGV. The CDR3 loop reads CASSRREQTSYNEQFF. Written as DNA, the CDR3 is TGTGCCAGCAGCCGACGGGAGCAAACCTCCTACAATGAGCAGTTCTTC.

The J gene is TRBJ2-5, the V gene TRBV20-1; 8 bases align to TRBD1. The trim removed 5 bases at V and 5 bases at J, leaving 19 bases unmatched. Germline CDR1 and CDR2: DFQATT and SNEGSKA (reference sequence). The CDR3 contains 17 residues. CDR3: CSAQPGQAIIIGETQYF. The CDR3 DNA reads TGCAGTGCTCAACCGGGACAGGCTATTATTATTGGGGAGACCCAGTACTTC.

The CDR3 bases are TGTGCCAGCAGCCAAGGGTTGGTCATCTACGAGCAGTACTTC. Translation gives CASSQGLVIYEQYF. V is TRBV3-1 and J is TRBJ2-7; D ambiguous. V lost 1 base and J 3 bases, leaving 10 bases between the germline ends. This CDR3 spans 14 amino acids. CDR1 and CDR2 (germline): LGHDT, YNNKEL (reference sequence).

The count of this clonotype is one. The junction departs from the called germline gene at one end, perhaps through a read error. The chain joins TRBV4-2 to TRBJ1-2, with D uncertain. This CDR3 region has 14 residues. In germline, CDR1 is LGHNA, CDR2 YNFKEQ. DNA of the CDR3: TGTGCCAGCAGCCAAGTATTGGGTAACGATGGCTACACCTTC. Amino acids: CASSQVLGNDGYTF.

The chain couples TRBV6-6 to TRBJ2-2; tentative D call: TRBD2 (5 bases). Trimming took 7 bases from V and 4 from J, leaving 16 bases between them. Per the germline V gene, CDR1 is MNHNY and CDR2 is SVGAGI (reference sequence). The CDR3 consists of 15 residues. CDR3 in amino acids: CASTPGLAFTGELFF. CDR3 coding DNA: TGTGCCAGCACCCCCGGGCTAGCTTTCACCGGGGAGCTGTTTTTT.

This clonotype has more than one count but fewer than ten. This chain links TRBV28 with TRBJ2-7; D unresolved. V was shortened by 6 bases and J by 3 bases, with 15 bases between the two germline ends. Germline V CDR1 and CDR2: MDHEN, SYDVKM. The CDR3 is made up of 14 amino acids. The CDR3 coding sequence is TGTGCCAGCAGACCCCAACAGAGACTCTACGAGCAGTACTTC. This gives the protein CASRPQQRLYEQYF.

In regard to this clonotype: A clone one base away is much larger, so this may be a read error. The J gene is TRBJ1-2, the V gene TRBV4-1; D may be TRBD1 (5 bases). Germline V CDR1 and CDR2: MGHRA, YSYEKL. V lost 0 bases to trimming and J lost 2 bases, with 7 bases between them. This CDR3 has 14 amino acids. The CDR3, as DNA: TGCGCCAGCAGCCAAGAGTGGGGGAACTATGGCTACACCTTC. Its translation is CASSQEWGNYGYTF.

On this clonotype: The germline gene is not matched at one end of the junction; a read error may be the cause. This chain connects TRBV2 to TRBJ2-1; TRBD1 matches at 7 bases. CDR1 and CDR2 from the germline V gene are SNHLY and FYNNEI. This CDR3 region has 13 residues. The CDR3 DNA sequence: TGTGCCGGCAGCGACAGGGCTGACAATGAGCAGTTCTTC. It is translated as CAGSDRADNEQFF.

The gene calls are TRBV15 and TRBJ1-1; no clear D gene. Germline lookup yields CDR1 LNHNV and CDR2 YYDKDF (reference sequence). The CDR3 is made up of 15 amino acids. Trimming cost V 0 bases and J 1 base, with 9 bases left between them. The CDR3 DNA sequence: TGTGCCACCAGCAGAGATCTTCACAGGAACACTGAAGCTTTCTTT. Amino acid sequence: CATSRDLHRNTEAFF.

This rearrangement joins TRBV4-1 to TRBJ2-1, with 8 bases lining up with TRBD2. The CDR3 extends over 15 amino acids. Per the germline V gene, CDR1 is MGHRA and CDR2 is YSYEKL. With 0 bases clipped from V and 6 bases from J, the junction kept 4 bases outside the gene matches. This chain's CDR3 is CASSQDGLAVNEQFF. The CDR3 DNA reads TGCGCCAGCAGCCAAGATGGACTAGCAGTCAATGAGCAGTTCTTC.

This clonotype was detected only once. V and J are TRBV12-3 or TRBV12-4 and TRBJ2-3, with 8 bases that match TRBD2. With V trimmed by 3 bases and J by 0 bases, 8 bases remained unmatched. The CDR3 consists of 17 residues. The CDR3 loop reads CASSFGLAGGSTDTQYF. For the CDR3, the DNA is TGTGCCAGCAGTTTTGGGCTAGCGGGTGGGAGCACAGATACGCAGTATTTT.